The following is a T cell receptor beta chain sequence with its context. The data were produced by immunoSEQ multiplex PCR, yet TCRdb's version contains in-frame clones alone and is incomplete. Of roughly 93,000 clones listed, more than 85% were seen once; the top ten hold about 0.95%. This entry belongs to a study of T cell changes during pregnancy in multiple sclerosis. This TCR was sampled from a female donor with multiple sclerosis, enrolled in a pregnancy study. The source was peripheral blood, collected before pregnancy.

CDR3 sequence: CASSNPLAGSYNEQFF. CDR3 DNA sequence: TGTGCCAGCAGTAACCCGCTAGCGGGGAGCTACAATGAGCAGTTCTTC. The chain carries TRBV25-1 and TRBJ2-1; 9 positions match TRBD2. V shed 5 bases, J shed 3 bases, and the junction held 8 bases outside the gene matches. Germline CDR1 reads MGHDK; CDR2 reads SYGVNS. The CDR3 covers 16 residues.